Included here is one T cell receptor beta chain sequence, with context. Its specificity is not known. Every bit of the isolated RNA underwent reverse transcription, so sequencing read expressed TCRB transcripts. TCRdb's table, derived via immunoSEQ multiplex PCR, lists solely in-frame clones and lacks some. This table has roughly 330,000 clones, roughly 13% appearing once. The sample belongs to a study of beta chain features in type 1 diabetes. Looking at the study overall: Patients were similar to healthy donors in age and gender (as well as in cell yields). Examination covered around 100 million sorted cells spanning all samples.

General study points: A moderate, significant TCRB CDR3 shortening appeared in type 1 diabetes across four CD4+ subsets.

The CDR3 is 17 residues long. The trim removed 5 bases at V and 1 base at J, leaving 6 bases unmatched. Germline lookup yields CDR1 SGHTA and CDR2 FQGTGA. By way of CD45RO/CCR7/CD25/CD127/CD95/CD27, the CD4+ regulatory, stem cell-like memory, central memory and naive cells were sorted. J is TRBJ2-3 and V is TRBV7-3, with TRBD2 matching over 13 bases. Sequencing input: naive CD4+ T cells from blood. The receptor comes from a woman between 18 and 29 years old with type 1 diabetes. The CDR3 nucleotides are TGTGCCAGCAGCCCTAAAGGACTAGCGGGAGGCACAGATACGCAGTATTTT. It translates to CASSPKGLAGGTDTQYF. Full variable domain (outside the CDR3, taken from reference TRBV7-3 and TRBJ2-3): GAGVSQTPSNKVTEKGKYVELRCDPISGHTALYWYRQSLGQGPEFLIYFQGTGAADDSGLPNDRFFAVRPEGSVSTLKIQRTERGDSAVYLCASSPKGLAGGTDTQYFGPGTRLTVL.